The clone carrying this T cell receptor (beta chain) came up many times. This CDR3 region has 14 residues. V was pared by 4 bases and J by 4 bases, with 3 bases of the junction left unmatched. Time point noted: sample taken at primary tumor resection. Samples were donated by 72 untreated early-stage non-small cell lung cancer patients. From tumor, nontumor lung or frozen PBMC, whole RNA was taken unsorted for sequencing. Each CDR3 protein gets one entry after TCRdb re-called the 5' RACE reads with MiXCR. The data hold 35,000 to 45,000 distinct CDR3 sequences, with less than 6.5% observed a single time. This entry belongs to a study of spatial heterogeneity in lung cancer.

The receptor comes from a female donor with early-stage non-small cell lung cancer. The sequencing here drew on PBMCs, taken at surgery. V is TRBV12-3 or TRBV12-4 and J is TRBJ1-4; 7 bases match TRBD1. CDR3 sequence (DNA): TGTGCCAGCAGTTCAGACAGGGTTAATGAAAAACTGTTTTTT. Protein sequence: CASSSDRVNEKLFF.